Below, 7 T cell receptor beta chains from the same sample are listed, as sequenced in a study of T cell changes during pregnancy in multiple sclerosis. Libraries were prepared by immunoSEQ multiplex PCR; TCRdb keeps only in-frame clonotypes and omits some of them. The repertoire holds roughly 40,000 clones, 91% seen once, with less than 8.5% in the top ten. The material sequenced was CD8+ T cells from peripheral blood mononuclear cells, taken before pregnancy. Receptors were obtained from a female donor with multiple sclerosis, enrolled in a pregnancy study.

The sample holds one count of this clone. This chain uses TRBV6-5 with TRBJ2-3, with 10 bases lining up with TRBD2. Germline V CDR1 and CDR2: MNHEY, SVGAGI. Trimming cost V 2 bases and J 6 bases; bases outside gene matches: 5. CDR3 size: 15 residues. The CDR3 DNA follows: TGTGCCAGCAGTTACGGGGCTAGCGGGAGTGATACGCAGTATTTT. Amino acids: CASSYGASGSDTQYF.

The chain recombines TRBV11-2 with TRBJ1-4, with TRBD1 as a possible D gene (5 bases). This CDR3 is 14 amino acids long. The V end was cut by 1 base, the J end by 6 bases, with 9 bases between. Germline lookup yields CDR1 SGHAT and CDR2 FQNNGV. This chain's CDR3 is CASSLAGWDEKLFF. The CDR3 region has the DNA TGTGCCAGCAGCTTAGCAGGGTGGGATGAAAAACTGTTTTTT.

V and J are TRBV7-8 and TRBJ2-2; TRBD2 might be the D (7 bases). Germline assignment: CDR1 SGHVS and CDR2 FQNEAQ. This CDR3 contains 14 residues. Between the trimmed V and J ends, which lost 5 bases and 7 bases, there was a span of 14 bases. The CDR3 DNA reads as TGTGCCAGCAGCATAGGGGGGGGGTACGGGGAGCTGTTTTTT. It codes for CASSIGGGYGELFF.

This clone was observed a single time. The rearrangement links TRBV19 to TRBJ2-2; 8 bases align to TRBD1. The ends lost 6 bases at V and 7 bases at J; junction bases unmatched: 13. Germline V CDR1 and CDR2: LNHDA, SQIVND (reference sequence). CDR3 length: 16 residues. CDR3 region: CASRVSTRGQGGELFF. CDR3 nucleotide sequence: TGTGCCAGTAGGGTCTCGACCAGGGGGCAAGGCGGGGAGCTGTTTTTT.

V is TRBV28 and J is TRBJ1-5; D is ambiguous. From germline, CDR1 is MDHEN and CDR2 SYDVKM. Trimming took off 10 bases at V and 3 bases at J, with 16 bases between the two ends. The length of the CDR3 is 14 residues. In DNA, the CDR3 is TGTGCCACGTGGACTCCGGACCACAATCAGCCCCAGCATTTT. Its protein is CATWTPDHNQPQHF. The variable domain in full, with the rest retrieved from reference TRBV28 and TRBJ1-5, is DVKVTQSSRYLVKRTGEKVFLECVQDMDHENMFWYRQDPGLGLRLIYFSYDVKMKEKGDIPEGYSVSREKKERFSLILESASTNQTSMYLCATWTPDHNQPQHFGDGTRLSIL.

The chain uses TRBV14 and TRBJ1-2, with D hard to call. V lost 0 bases and J lost 4, with 6 bases in between. The CDR3 extends over 13 amino acids. The germline V gene encodes CDR1 SGHDN and CDR2 FVKESK. The CDR3 loop reads CASSQEASYGYTF. In nucleotides, the CDR3 is TGTGCCAGCAGCCAAGAGGCCAGCTATGGCTACACCTTC.

This chain connects TRBV7-9 to TRBJ2-3; 9 bases line up with TRBD2. The length of the CDR3 is 15 residues. The germline CDR1 and CDR2 sequences are SEHNR and FQNEAQ (reference sequence). V trimming: 1 base; J trimming: 4 bases; junction bases outside the gene matches: 3. The CDR3 coding sequence is TGTGCCAGCAGCTTAGAGACTAGCGGTTCAGATACGCAGTATTTT. The encoded protein is CASSLETSGSDTQYF.